The entry below describes one T cell receptor beta chain. Its antigen is currently unknown. This entry is derived from a study of cytomegalovirus exposure and HLA in healthy donors. Vbeta (60) and Jbeta (13) primers were used in the PCR. The table came from immunoSEQ multiplex PCR; TCRdb's copy has only in-frame clones and leaves some out. The sample has about 130,000 clones, roughly 79% seen once. Study-level findings and limits: Per published accounts, TCR beta sequences correctly predicted the HLA-A and HLA-B alleles of most subjects. For cytomegalovirus status, the classifier reportedly gave diagnoses with high specificity and sensitivity. It was reported in a later analysis that an Asian-associated ancestry cluster showed fewer N-insertions than the roughly 710-donor mean.

The sequenced sample was PBMCs. This receptor was obtained from a woman aged 45-60 years in good health and CMV-seronegative.

The CDR3 protein is CASRSGLAGGSEQFF. In DNA, the CDR3 is TGTGCCAGCAGATCCGGTCTAGCGGGAGGGAGTGAGCAGTTCTTC. V usage is TRBV28 and J usage is TRBJ2-1; 12 bases agree with TRBD2. J gave up 9 bases and V 6 bases, and 9 bases lay outside the gene matches. Germline V lookup: CDR1 MDHEN, CDR2 SYDVKM. The CDR3 has 15 residues.